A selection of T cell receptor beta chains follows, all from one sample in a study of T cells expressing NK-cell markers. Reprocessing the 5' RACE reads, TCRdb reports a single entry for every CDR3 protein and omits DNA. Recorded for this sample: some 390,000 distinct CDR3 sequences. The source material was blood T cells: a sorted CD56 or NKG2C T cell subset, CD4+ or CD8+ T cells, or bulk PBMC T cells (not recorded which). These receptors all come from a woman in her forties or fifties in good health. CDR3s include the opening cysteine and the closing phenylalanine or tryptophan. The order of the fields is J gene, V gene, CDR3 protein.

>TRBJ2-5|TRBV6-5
CASSPTRGWETQYF
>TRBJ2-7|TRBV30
CAWRKDRRGEQYF
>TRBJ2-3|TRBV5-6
CASSGMRGTDTQYF
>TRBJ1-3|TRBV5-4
CASSLGPDGLGNTIYF
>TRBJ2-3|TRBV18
CASSLQINTDTQYF
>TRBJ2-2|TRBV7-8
CASSNRDRDPGELFF
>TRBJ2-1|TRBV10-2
CASGRAGNEQFF
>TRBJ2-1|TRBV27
CASRPVPSYNEQFF
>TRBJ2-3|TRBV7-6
CASSLEGGLTDTQYF
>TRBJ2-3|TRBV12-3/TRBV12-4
CASNPRPDTQYF
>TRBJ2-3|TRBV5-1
CASSPRTSGPTDTQYF